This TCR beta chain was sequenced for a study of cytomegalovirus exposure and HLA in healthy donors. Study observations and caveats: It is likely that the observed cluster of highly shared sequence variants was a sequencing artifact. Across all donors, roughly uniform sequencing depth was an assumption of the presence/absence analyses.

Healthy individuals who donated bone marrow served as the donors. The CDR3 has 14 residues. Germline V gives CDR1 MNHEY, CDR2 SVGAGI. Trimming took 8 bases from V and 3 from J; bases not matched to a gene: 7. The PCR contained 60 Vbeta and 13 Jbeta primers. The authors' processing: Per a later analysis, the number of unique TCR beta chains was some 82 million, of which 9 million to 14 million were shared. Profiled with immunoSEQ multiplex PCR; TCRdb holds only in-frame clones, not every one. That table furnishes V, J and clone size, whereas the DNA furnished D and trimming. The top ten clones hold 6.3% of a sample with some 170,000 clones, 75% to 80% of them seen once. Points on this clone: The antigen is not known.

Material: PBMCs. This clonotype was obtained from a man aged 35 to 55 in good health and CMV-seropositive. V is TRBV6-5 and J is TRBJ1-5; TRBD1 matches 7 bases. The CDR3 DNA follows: TGTGCCAGCCTTACAGGGGTTACCAATCAGCCCCAGCATTTT. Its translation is CASLTGVTNQPQHF.